One sample yielded the 27 T cell receptor beta chains listed below, sequenced in a study of cytomegalovirus exposure and HLA in healthy donors. The repertoire was sequenced with immunoSEQ multiplex PCR; TCRdb's copy has only in-frame clones and lacks some. The sample lists about 110,000 clones, roughly 90% occurring once. The specimen sequenced was PBMCs. The source of these receptors is a woman in her twenties or thirties in good health and CMV-seropositive.

CDR3 in amino acids: CASRLQGIDEQFF. The CDR3 DNA reads as TGCGCCAGCAGACTACAGGGTATAGATGAGCAGTTCTTC. The V gene is TRBV5-1, the J gene TRBJ2-1, with D possibly being TRBD1 (6 bases). The CDR3 loop spans 13 amino acids. Trimming shortened V by 5 bases and J by 8 bases, and 14 bases separated the two germline ends. Germline values: CDR1 SGHRS, CDR2 YFSETQ.

The chain employs TRBV5-5 and TRBJ1-5, with a weak D call TRBD1 (5 bases). V was trimmed by 1 base and J by 2 bases, leaving 10 bases between them. Germline CDR1 SGHKS, CDR2 YYEKEE (reference sequence). The length of the CDR3 is 15 residues. As DNA, the CDR3 is TGTGCCAGCAGCTTGTACGGGGGAGGCAATCAGCCCCAGCATTTT. This gives the protein CASSLYGGGNQPQHF.

The CDR3 reads CASSRGVGEKLFF. For the CDR3, the DNA is TGTGCTAGTAGCAGGGGGGTGGGTGAAAAACTGTTTTTT. The chain employs TRBV12-5 and TRBJ1-4; the match to TRBD1 covers 7 bases. The germline V gene has CDR1 LGHNT and CDR2 FRNRAP. The CDR3 consists of 13 residues. Losses at the gene ends were 8 bases for V and 7 bases for J; bases not matched to a gene: 7.

J is TRBJ2-7 and V is TRBV5-1; 9 positions agree with TRBD1. This CDR3 is 14 amino acids long. The trim removed 4 bases at V and 2 bases at J, leaving 4 bases unmatched. Germline CDR1 is SGHRS and CDR2 is YFSETQ. The CDR3: CASSPGQGPYEQYF. DNA of the CDR3: TGCGCCAGCAGCCCGGGACAGGGACCCTACGAGCAGTACTTC.

This sequence joins TRBV7-3 and TRBJ2-1; 10 bases are a match to TRBD2. V lost 0 bases to trimming and J lost 4 bases; unmatched junction nucleotides: 3. CDR3 length equals 16 residues. Germline lookup yields CDR1 SGHTA and CDR2 FQGTGA. The CDR3 here is CASSLTGTSAYNEQFF. CDR3 nucleotide sequence: TGTGCCAGCAGCTTAACCGGGACTAGCGCTTACAATGAGCAGTTCTTC.

V is TRBV6-5 and J is TRBJ1-2, with a tentative D call TRBD1 (6 bases). The CDR3 spans 13 residues. Germline CDR1 reads MNHEY; CDR2 reads SVGAGI. The germline V and J ends were trimmed by 6 bases and 4 bases, with 12 bases remaining between them. DNA of the CDR3: TGTGCCAGCAGACCCCAGGGGCCCTATGGCTACACCTTC. It is translated as CASRPQGPYGYTF.

The genes are TRBV5-4 and TRBJ2-6; 7 nucleotides match TRBD1. V lost 4 bases and J lost 0; bases outside the gene matches: 10. The germline CDR1 and CDR2 sequences are SGHNT and YYREEE (reference sequence). This CDR3 spans 18 amino acids. The CDR3 DNA reads TGTGCCAGCAGCCGAAGGACAGGTAGTAGCTCTGGGGCCAACGTCCTGACTTTC. Translation gives CASSRRTGSSSGANVLTF.

The chain employs TRBV21-1 and TRBJ2-1; TRBD1, the D gene given by the table, was not confirmed from the DNA. TRBV21-1 is annotated as a pseudogene. The CDR3 length is 17 residues. CDR3 DNA: TGTGCCAGCAGCAAAGGAGGAGTCAGGGGCCCCTACAATGAGCAGTTCTTC. The encoded protein is CASSKGGVRGPYNEQFF.

The rearrangement uses TRBV7-3 and TRBJ2-1, with D perhaps TRBD1 (6 bases). V lost 0 bases and J lost 15, with 15 bases in between. CDR3 length: 13 amino acids. Germline-derived CDR1 and CDR2 are SGHTA and FQGTGA. The DNA of the CDR3 is TGTGCCAGCAGCTTAACGATGGGGGCCCCGCCGTTCTTC. This encodes CASSLTMGAPPFF.

The chain joins TRBV27 to TRBJ2-1; weak D call: TRBD2 (6 bases). Per the germline V gene, CDR1 is MNHEY and CDR2 is SMNVEV (reference sequence). V was clipped by 5 bases and J by 7 bases, with 21 bases between them. This CDR3 has 16 amino acids. In nucleotides, the CDR3 is TGTGCCAGCAGTAGCGGACGGGGGAGGATACGGAATGAGCAGTTCTTC. Translated: CASSSGRGRIRNEQFF.

The chain is built from TRBV19 and TRBJ2-7; 7 bases map to TRBD1. Per the germline V gene, CDR1 is LNHDA and CDR2 is SQIVND (reference sequence). With V trimmed by 3 bases and J by 6 bases, 11 bases remained unmatched. This CDR3 comprises 15 residues. The CDR3: CASSMTGFISGEQYF. Written as DNA, the CDR3 is TGTGCCAGTAGTATGACAGGGTTTATTTCGGGCGAGCAGTACTTC.

The J gene is TRBJ2-2, the V gene TRBV6-1; D unclear. From germline, CDR1 is MNHNS and CDR2 SASEGT. V shed 6 bases and J shed 2 bases, with 4 bases lying between them. This CDR3 region has 12 residues. The CDR3 protein is CASRRNTGELFF. CDR3 nucleotides: TGTGCCAGCAGGCGAAACACCGGGGAGCTGTTTTTT.

CDR3 residues: CASSYSDSYEQYF. CDR3 DNA sequence: TGTGCCAGCAGTTACTCGGACAGCTACGAGCAGTACTTC. V usage is TRBV6-5 and J usage is TRBJ2-7; D might be TRBD1 (6 bases). The CDR3 loop spans 13 amino acids. From germline, CDR1 is MNHEY and CDR2 SVGAGI. The V and J ends lost 0 bases and 3 bases respectively, with 6 bases between them.

V gene TRBV4-1 combines with J gene TRBJ1-5; the D gene is possibly TRBD1 (5 bases). The germline V gene has CDR1 MGHRA and CDR2 YSYEKL. V lost 1 base to trimming and J lost 11 bases, with 15 bases between them. The CDR3 spans 14 residues. Here the CDR3 reads CASSQAGDGRTQHF. The CDR3 coding sequence is TGCGCCAGCAGCCAAGCGGGGGACGGCCGGACCCAGCATTTT.

The chain combines TRBV7-9 with TRBJ2-7; a possible D gene is TRBD1 (5 bases). The CDR3 is made up of 13 amino acids. Germline V gene lookup returns CDR1 SEHNR and CDR2 FQNEAQ (reference sequence). The V and J ends lost 5 bases and 3 bases respectively, with 11 bases between them. CDR3 region: CASSLSGYYEQYF. DNA for the CDR3: TGTGCCAGCAGCCTATCAGGGTACTACGAGCAGTACTTC.

This chain uses TRBV6-1 with TRBJ2-4; TRBD1 might be the D (6 bases). Trimming removed 4 bases at V and 8 bases at J, with 15 bases between. Per the germline V gene, CDR1 is MNHNS and CDR2 is SASEGT. This CDR3 spans 14 amino acids. The CDR3, as DNA: TGTGCCAGCAGTGCCCAGGGGCGCGGAGACATTCAGTACTTC. It yields the protein CASSAQGRGDIQYF.

This clone showed up just a few times. This chain connects TRBV6-5 to TRBJ2-7; 7 nucleotides agree with TRBD1. Germline CDR1 MNHEY, CDR2 SVGAGI. J was trimmed by 6 bases and V by 6 bases; bases with no gene match: 14. CDR3 length: 15 amino acids. CDR3 nucleotide sequence: TGTGCCAGCAGCCGACAGGGAGATCTCCCCAGCGAGCAGTACTTC. The encoded protein is CASSRQGDLPSEQYF.

This chain uses TRBV14 with TRBJ1-1, with D possibly being TRBD1 (6 bases). The CDR3 loop spans 16 amino acids. The V gene lost 4 bases and the J gene lost 1 base, with 16 bases spanning the gap. Germline V lookup: CDR1 SGHDN, CDR2 FVKESK. In DNA form, the CDR3 reads TGTGCCAGCAGCCTGCGGACAGTTCAAGGGAACACTGAAGCTTTCTTT. Translated, it gives CASSLRTVQGNTEAFF.

The chain couples TRBV10-3 to TRBJ2-2; D may be TRBD2 (5 bases). CDR1 ENHRY and CDR2 SYGVKD come from the germline V gene. The CDR3 is made up of 14 amino acids. Deletions cut 0 bases from V and 6 bases from J, with 8 bases between. CDR3 sequence: CAISESREPGELFF. The DNA of the CDR3 is TGTGCCATCAGTGAGTCCCGGGAACCCGGGGAGCTGTTTTTT.

V and J are TRBV13 and TRBJ2-5; D is ambiguous. Germline V gives CDR1 PRHDT, CDR2 FYEKMQ (reference sequence). V was cut by 3 bases and J by 5 bases, with 7 bases left in between. The CDR3 extends over 12 amino acids. CDR3 sequence reads: CASSFLAETQYF. The CDR3 nucleotides read TGTGCCAGCAGCTTCCTCGCGGAGACCCAGTACTTC.

The V call is TRBV13, the J call TRBJ2-2; a possible D gene is TRBD2 (6 bases). Germline V gene data show CDR1 as PRHDT and CDR2 as FYEKMQ (reference sequence). This CDR3 spans 17 amino acids. Trimming left V 4 bases short and J 6 bases short, with 21 bases between. For the CDR3, the DNA is TGTGCCAGCAGCTCCCCTGCCGGGACTCCGGGCGCCGGGGAGCTGTTTTTT. Translated, it gives CASSSPAGTPGAGELFF.

This chain connects TRBV30 to TRBJ1-1; 7 bases match TRBD1. The CDR3 runs 14 residues. CDR1 and CDR2 (germline): GTSNPN, SVGIG (reference sequence). Trimming at V came to 2 bases and at J to 2 bases, leaving 5 bases not matched to a gene. Here the CDR3 reads CAWSPGTDNTEAFF. CDR3 sequence (DNA): TGTGCCTGGAGTCCGGGGACAGACAACACTGAAGCTTTCTTT.

The rearrangement joins TRBV13 to TRBJ2-1; D is perhaps TRBD2 (6 bases). CDR3 length: 16 residues. Deletions cut 4 bases from V and 1 base from J, with 14 bases between. CDR1 is PRHDT and CDR2 is FYEKMQ in the germline V gene (reference sequence). DNA of the CDR3: TGTGCCAGCAGCTCCGCCGGGACTCCTTCCTACAATGAGCAGTTCTTC. Translated, it gives CASSSAGTPSYNEQFF.

The rearrangement joins TRBV5-6 to TRBJ2-5, with D maybe TRBD2 (6 bases). Germline V gene sequence: CDR1 SGHDT, CDR2 YYEEEE. The CDR3 runs 15 residues. V was shortened by 0 bases and J by 0 bases, with 9 bases between the two germline ends. CDR3 coding DNA: TGTGCCAGCAGCTTGGATCCGGGGGACCAAGAGACCCAGTACTTC. This sequence encodes CASSLDPGDQETQYF.

The rearrangement joins TRBV7-8 to TRBJ1-3, with 8 bases that match TRBD1. CDR3 size: 14 residues. Germline loops: CDR1 SGHVS, CDR2 FQNEAQ. Losses at the gene ends were 5 bases for V and 5 bases for J; bases not matched to a gene: 5. The CDR3 DNA is TGTGCCAGCAGCCCTCGGGACAGGCGAAACACCATATATTTT. It translates to CASSPRDRRNTIYF.

The chain is built from TRBV5-1 and TRBJ2-4; 10 positions agree with TRBD1. The CDR3 extends over 15 amino acids. The germline gives CDR1 SGHRS, CDR2 YFSETQ. Germline trimming cut 0 bases from V and 11 bases from J; bases unmatched to any gene: 8. The CDR3 here is CASSLARQGANVQYF. The CDR3 nucleotides read TGCGCCAGCAGCTTGGCCCGACAGGGGGCGAACGTTCAGTACTTC.

This chain links TRBV18 with TRBJ2-7; weak D call: TRBD2 (6 bases). Germline loops: CDR1 KGHSH, CDR2 LQKENI. The CDR3 has 16 residues. Trimming shortened V by 2 bases and J by 0 bases, and 14 bases separated the two germline ends. Written as DNA, the CDR3 is TGTGCCAGCTCACCAAATTCCGGGGGAAGCTCCTACGAGCAGTACTTC. It specifies CASSPNSGGSSYEQYF.